This TCR beta chain was identified in a study of low-dose radiotherapy and immunotherapy resistance in tumors. The CDR3 sequence is 15 residues long. The V end was cut by 2 bases, the J end by 0 bases, with 11 bases between. In germline, CDR1 is SGHAT, CDR2 FQNNGV. This clonotype came up many times. Time point described: before trial treatment. In the RACIN dose-escalation trial, donors got nivolumab plus ipilimumab with aspirin, cyclophosphamide and radiotherapy. Both TCRalpha and TCRbeta chains were reverse transcribed with V-gene-specific primers. The authors amplified TCRs for 20 to 25 PCR cycles with a constant-region primer and a V-primer adapter. TCRdb re-analysed the reads in MiXCR, keeping a single row per CDR3 protein. Among under 90,000 distinct CDR3 sequences listed, 15% to 20% were seen once.

Here the sequenced sample was PBMCs, taken before treatment. The chain has TRBV11-2 and TRBJ2-7; D is uncertain. This TCR was recovered from a male donor with prostate cancer. The CDR3 sequence is CASSLFRLSSYEQYF. The DNA of the CDR3 is TGTGCCAGCAGCTTATTTCGCCTAAGCTCCTACGAGCAGTACTTC.